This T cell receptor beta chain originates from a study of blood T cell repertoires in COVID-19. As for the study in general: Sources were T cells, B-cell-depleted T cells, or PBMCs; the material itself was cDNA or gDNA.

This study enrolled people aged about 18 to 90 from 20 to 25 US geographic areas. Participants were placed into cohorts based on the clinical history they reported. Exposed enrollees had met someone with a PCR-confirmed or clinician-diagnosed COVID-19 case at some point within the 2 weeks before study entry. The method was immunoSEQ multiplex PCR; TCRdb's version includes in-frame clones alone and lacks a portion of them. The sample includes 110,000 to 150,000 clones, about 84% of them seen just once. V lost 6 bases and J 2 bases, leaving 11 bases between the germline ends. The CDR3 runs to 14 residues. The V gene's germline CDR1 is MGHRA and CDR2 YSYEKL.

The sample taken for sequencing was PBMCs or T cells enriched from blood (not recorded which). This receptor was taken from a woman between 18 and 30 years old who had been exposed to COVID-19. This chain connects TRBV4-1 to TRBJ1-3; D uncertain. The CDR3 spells CASSQRVPGNTIYF. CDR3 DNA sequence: TGCGCCAGCAGTCAGAGGGTCCCTGGAAACACCATATATTTT.